Below, one T cell receptor beta chain is given with its context. No antigen is known for it. PCR used 60 Vbeta primers and 13 Jbeta primers. Generated by immunoSEQ multiplex PCR, the TCRdb table keeps only in-frame clones and is missing some. The sample consists of about 200,000 clones, about four fifths of them appearing once. This record comes from a study of cytomegalovirus exposure and HLA in healthy donors. Overall study context: Sequencing of 150 million to 200 million T cells in an earlier analysis found about 120 million unique TCR beta sequences. Study-level findings and limits: Three chains tied to CMV proved CMV antigen-specific in vitro. In an earlier analysis, most TCR beta V segments were productive about 87% or about 30% of the time. HLA allele associations emerged for fewer than 20,000 TCR beta sequences in a later analysis, at 0.05 false discovery rate.

V shed 3 bases and J shed 4 bases, with 9 bases lying between them. Germline V lookup: CDR1 LNHDA, CDR2 SQIVND (reference sequence). The CDR3 totals 13 residues. The chain uses TRBV19 and TRBJ1-2; tentative D call: TRBD1 (5 bases). The TCR comes from a boy aged 2 to 10 in good health and CMV-seronegative. The sample taken for sequencing was PBMCs. The CDR3 nucleotides are TGTGCCAGTAGTATGGGGCATTTCTATGGCTACACCTTC. This sequence encodes CASSMGHFYGYTF.